Following are 14 T cell receptor beta chains from one sample sequenced in a study of shared clonotypes between healthy human individuals (TCRdb year 2020). The method was the immunoSEQ multiplex PCR assay. Drawn from immuneACCESS, this table holds only the in-frame rearrangements with V and J called that TCRdb kept. Clones are partly lost; checked studies trace under half to an unresolved V gene and leave the rest unexplained. This sample comprises about 110,000 clones, less than 75% of them detected only once. Approximately 23% of the sample is in the top ten clones. Sequencing was carried out using memory CD8+ T cells sorted from blood. What this sample's cell subset or site label stands for: CD45RO+ cells pooled with CCR7-negative TemRA cells. The source of these receptors is a woman aged 25 to 39 in good health.

Comments on this clone: Other DNA sequences within the sample encode an identical CDR3. This chain links TRBV27 with TRBJ2-7; a weak D match, TRBD1 (5 bases). The CDR3 runs to 14 residues. The germline V gene encodes CDR1 MNHEY and CDR2 SMNVEV (reference sequence). V was trimmed by 3 bases and J by 2 bases, leaving 11 bases between them. The CDR3 region is CASSFSQGPYEQYF. CDR3 coding DNA: TGTGCCAGCAGTTTTTCCCAGGGCCCCTACGAGCAGTACTTC.

In DNA form, the CDR3 reads TGTGCCAGCAGCTTCGAAGCGGGGGGGTCTGATGGCTACACCTTC. Its translation: CASSFEAGGSDGYTF. The chain recombines TRBV7-9 with TRBJ1-2, with D maybe TRBD1 (5 bases). The V gene lost 3 bases and the J gene lost 6 bases, with 17 bases spanning the gap. The germline V gene encodes CDR1 SEHNR and CDR2 FQNEAQ (reference sequence). This CDR3 spans 15 amino acids.

The chain recombines TRBV5-1 with TRBJ2-5, with 8 bases identical to TRBD2. Germline V gene lookup returns CDR1 SGHRS and CDR2 YFSETQ. The CDR3 covers 15 residues. V shed 4 bases and J 2 bases; nucleotides not matched to a gene: 7. CDR3 in DNA: TGCGCCAGCAGCCCGACAACTAGCGGACAAGAGACCCAGTACTTC. Translating it yields CASSPTTSGQETQYF.

V gene TRBV13 combines with J gene TRBJ1-1; D is ambiguous. Trimming shortened V by 5 bases and J by 8 bases, and 12 bases separated the two germline ends. Germline lookup yields CDR1 PRHDT and CDR2 FYEKMQ (reference sequence). The CDR3 runs 12 residues. CDR3 coding DNA: TGTGCCAGCAGCCCCCACTATCCCGAAGCTTTCTTT. Translation gives CASSPHYPEAFF.

This chain uses TRBV27 with TRBJ2-3; possible D gene TRBD1, 6 bases. V lost 4 bases and J 2 bases, leaving 10 bases between the germline ends. Germline V gives CDR1 MNHEY, CDR2 SMNVEV (reference sequence). The CDR3 totals 14 residues. CDR3 sequence (DNA): TGTGCCAGCAGTTCTACAGGGTACACAGATACGCAGTATTTT. It translates to CASSSTGYTDTQYF.

J is TRBJ1-2 and V is TRBV7-9; D may be TRBD1 (5 bases). Germline CDR1 SEHNR, CDR2 FQNEAQ (reference sequence). V was shortened by 7 bases and J by 0 bases, with 12 bases between the two germline ends. The CDR3 is 14 residues long. The DNA for the CDR3 is TGTGCCAGCAAATCGGGGCAAACTAACTATGGCTACACCTTC. This gives the protein CASKSGQTNYGYTF. Filled out from reference TRBV7-9 and TRBJ1-2, the complete variable domain reads DTGVSQNPRHKITKRGQNVTFRCDPISEHNRLYWYRQTLGQGPEFLTYFQNEAQLEKSRLLSDRFSAERPKGSFSTLEIQRTEQGDSAMYLCASKSGQTNYGYTFGSGTRLTVV.

V is TRBV6-1 and J is TRBJ1-5; 7 bases line up with TRBD1. The length of the CDR3 is 14 residues. V lost 4 bases and J lost 6; bases outside the gene matches: 6. Germline loops: CDR1 MNHNS, CDR2 SASEGT. CDR3 region: CASSGSNRGQPQHF. The CDR3 DNA reads as TGTGCCAGCAGTGGGTCAAACAGGGGTCAGCCCCAGCATTTT.

Note on this clone: The sample holds other DNA sequences that translate to the same CDR3. V and J are TRBV2 and TRBJ2-1, with TRBD2 matching 8 bases. The CDR3 is made up of 15 amino acids. Trimming at V came to 2 bases and at J to 0 bases, leaving 0 bases not matched to a gene. CDR1 SNHLY and CDR2 FYNNEI come from the germline V gene. CDR3 loop: CASSESGSSYNEQFF. The CDR3 nucleotides are TGTGCCAGCAGTGAAAGCGGGAGCTCCTACAATGAGCAGTTCTTC.

The CDR3 is CAIARGSYEQYF. The DNA for the CDR3 is TGTGCCATCGCTAGGGGCTCCTACGAGCAGTACTTC. V and J are TRBV28 and TRBJ2-5; possibly TRBD1 for D (5 bases). Gene TRBJ2-7 matches the end of the DNA better, so the J call may be wrong. Per germline, CDR1 MDHEN and CDR2 SYDVKM. CDR3 length: 12 residues.

The chain combines TRBV6-5 with TRBJ1-1, with D possibly being TRBD1 (6 bases). V was shortened by 4 bases and J by 1 base, with 10 bases between the two germline ends. CDR1 and CDR2 from the germline V gene are MNHEY and SVGAGI. This CDR3 comprises 14 residues. The CDR3 region has the DNA TGTGCCAGCAGTTTCGGGGGGCAGAACACTGAAGCTTTCTTT. Its translation is CASSFGGQNTEAFF.

Worth noting for this clone: Additional DNA sequences in this sample encode the identical CDR3. CDR3 sequence: CASSLGLTYEQYF. The CDR3 DNA follows: TGTGCCAGCAGCTTGGGACTAACCTACGAGCAGTACTTC. The chain is built from TRBV11-2 and TRBJ2-7; 7 bases match TRBD2. The CDR3 consists of 13 residues. Germline CDR1 reads SGHAT; CDR2 reads FQNNGV. The ends lost 3 bases at V and 2 bases at J; junction bases unmatched: 1.

V is TRBV5-6 and J is TRBJ1-1; 8 bases map to TRBD1. Germline V lookup: CDR1 SGHDT, CDR2 YYEEEE. The CDR3 is 16 residues long. V lost 2 bases to trimming and J lost 3 bases; unmatched junction nucleotides: 9. CDR3 residues: CASSLGQGSTDTEAFF. CDR3 nucleotide sequence: TGTGCCAGCAGCTTAGGACAGGGCTCGACGGACACTGAAGCTTTCTTT.

Many counts were recorded for this clone. The gene calls are TRBV6-6 and TRBJ2-2; D unclear. Germline V CDR1 and CDR2: MNHNY, SVGAGI (reference sequence). CDR3 length: 15 amino acids. V was clipped by 4 bases and J by 1 base, with 10 bases between them. CDR3 in DNA: TGTGCCAGCAGTTTAAGGAGCGAGAACACCGGGGAGCTGTTTTTT. It codes for CASSLRSENTGELFF.

V gene TRBV7-9 combines with J gene TRBJ2-7; 10 bases line up with TRBD1. V lost 5 bases and J lost 2; bases outside the gene matches: 6. CDR1 SEHNR and CDR2 FQNEAQ come from the germline V gene (reference sequence). The CDR3 is 15 residues long. CDR3 protein: CASSPGQGLTYEQYF. CDR3 nucleotides: TGTGCCAGCAGCCCGGGACAGGGGCTCACCTACGAGCAGTACTTC.